This T cell receptor beta chain emerged from a study of blood T cell repertoires in COVID-19. Turning to the study itself: The cDNA or gDNA used as material had been derived from T cells, B-cell-depleted T cells, or PBMCs.

Ages ranged from about 18 to 89 years, with residence in about two dozen US areas. Participant-reported clinical history was the basis for cohort assignment. Recovered Cohort 3 donors showed two negative PCRs, clearance, or symptom resolution. Trimming took off 11 bases at V and 2 bases at J, with 9 bases between the two ends. This CDR3 contains 12 residues. CDR1 is MDHEN, CDR2 SYDVKM, per germline. Measured with immunoSEQ multiplex PCR; TCRdb has only the in-frame clones, and not every one. The table lists 150,000 to 200,000 clones, 60% to 80% of them singletons. The sequencing input was PBMCs or T cells enriched from blood (not recorded which). The source of this sequence is a woman aged 45 to 65 who had recovered from COVID-19. The V and J genes are TRBV28 and TRBJ2-2; D possibly corresponds to TRBD2 (5 bases). This chain's CDR3 is CAGRGNTGELFF. The CDR3 bases are TGTGCCGGTCGGGGAAACACCGGGGAGCTGTTTTTT. Full variable domain (remainder filled in from reference TRBV28 and TRBJ2-2): DVKVTQSSRYLVKRTGEKVFLECVQDMDHENMFWYRQDPGLGLRLIYFSYDVKMKEKGDIPEGYSVSREKKERFSLILESASTNQTSMYLCAGRGNTGELFFGEGSRLTVL.